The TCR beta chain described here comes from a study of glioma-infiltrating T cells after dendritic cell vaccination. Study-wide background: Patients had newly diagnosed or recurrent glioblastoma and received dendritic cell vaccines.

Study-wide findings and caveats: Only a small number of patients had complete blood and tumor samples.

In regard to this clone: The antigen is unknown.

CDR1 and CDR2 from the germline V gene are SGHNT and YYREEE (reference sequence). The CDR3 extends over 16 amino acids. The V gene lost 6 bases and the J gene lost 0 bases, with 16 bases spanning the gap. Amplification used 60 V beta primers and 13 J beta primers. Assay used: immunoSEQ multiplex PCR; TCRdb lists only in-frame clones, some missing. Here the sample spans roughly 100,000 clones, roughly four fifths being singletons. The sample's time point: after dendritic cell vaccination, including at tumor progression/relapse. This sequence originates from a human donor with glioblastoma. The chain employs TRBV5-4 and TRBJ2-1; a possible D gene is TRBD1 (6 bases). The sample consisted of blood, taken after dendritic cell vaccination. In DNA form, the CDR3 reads TGTGCCAGCACCCCAGGGGCAGTAAGCTCCTACAATGAGCAGTTCTTC. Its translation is CASTPGAVSSYNEQFF.